The 13 T cell receptor beta chains below all came from one sample that was sequenced in a study of OX40 agonist ivuxolimab in advanced cancers. Method: immunoSEQ multiplex PCR; TCRdb's copy keeps in-frame clones and lacks some. The sample consists of fewer than 40,000 clones, around 80% of them appearing once. The sequenced sample was CD4+ or CD8+ T cells sorted from blood, obtained in a trial of the OX40 agonist ivuxolimab. These receptors were collected from an adult with an advanced solid tumor such as melanoma, head and neck, liver or kidney cancer.

The gene calls are TRBV19 and TRBJ1-4, with TRBD1 matching 7 bases. V dropped 4 bases and J dropped 5; count of bases not matched to a gene: 7. The CDR3 is 15 amino acids. CDR1 is LNHDA, CDR2 SQIVND, per germline (reference sequence). CDR3 region: CASSTGGTANEKLFF. CDR3 nucleotides: TGTGCCAGTAGTACCGGAGGGACAGCGAATGAAAAACTGTTTTTT. The full variable domain, completed using reference TRBV19 and TRBJ1-4, is DGGITQSPKYLFRKEGQNVTLSCEQNLNHDAMYWYRQDPGQGLRLIYYSQIVNDFQKGDIAEGYSVSREKKESFPLTVTSAQKNPTAFYLCASSTGGTANEKLFFGSGTQLSVL.

This rearrangement joins TRBV14 to TRBJ2-5; D call uncertain. The V end was cut by 1 base, the J end by 5 bases, with 11 bases between. The CDR3 extends over 14 amino acids. Germline V CDR1 and CDR2: SGHDN, FVKESK. CDR3 coding DNA: TGTGCCAGCAGCCAAGGAAGGGTAATGGAGACCCAGTACTTC. Translation gives CASSQGRVMETQYF.

This clone was seen more than once but under ten times. DNA for the CDR3: TGTGCCAGCAGCCAGGAGCTCAGCTCCTACAATGAGCAGTTCTTC. Protein: CASSQELSSYNEQFF. The gene calls are TRBV4-2 and TRBJ2-1; no definite D call. The CDR3 is 15 amino acids. The V gene lost 3 bases and the J gene lost 0 bases, with 9 bases spanning the gap. Germline CDR1 is LGHNA and CDR2 is YNFKEQ.

The genes are TRBV6-5 and TRBJ1-1, with 11 positions matching TRBD1. V gave up 8 bases and J gave up 7 bases; unmatched junction bases: 6. The CDR3 runs to 13 residues. In germline, CDR1 is MNHEY, CDR2 SVGAGI. The DNA of the CDR3 is TGTGCCAGCGCGGACAGGGGGCAGGGTGAAGCTTTCTTT. Amino acid sequence: CASADRGQGEAFF.

The chain links TRBV9 to TRBJ1-3; D remains ambiguous. The CDR3 has 14 amino acids. Per germline, CDR1 SGDLS and CDR2 YYNGEE. Deletions cut 3 bases from V and 4 bases from J, with 11 bases between. CDR3 protein: CASSGGEIGNTIYF. CDR3 nucleotide sequence: TGTGCCAGCAGCGGTGGGGAGATCGGAAACACCATATATTTT.

This sequence joins TRBV19 and TRBJ1-5, with 9 bases aligning to TRBD1. This CDR3 region has 18 residues. Germline V gene lookup returns CDR1 LNHDA and CDR2 SQIVND (reference sequence). J was trimmed by 4 bases and V by 3 bases; bases with no gene match: 13. The CDR3 sequence is CASSMEGYRGQGNQPQHF. The DNA for the CDR3 is TGTGCCAGTAGTATGGAGGGATACAGGGGGCAAGGGAATCAGCCCCAGCATTTT.

This chain joins TRBV29-1 and TRBJ2-3; TRBD2 aligns across 9 bases. Trimming cost V 7 bases and J 3 bases; bases outside gene matches: 8. The CDR3 length is 14 residues. Germline CDR1 and CDR2: SQVTM and ANQGSEA. Here the CDR3 DNA reads TGCAGCGGACGGACTAGCGCCAGGACAGATACGCAGTATTTT. The encoded protein is CSGRTSARTDTQYF.

V gene TRBV9 combines with J gene TRBJ2-3; TRBD2 aligns across 12 bases. The CDR3 contains 17 residues. Trimming took 2 bases from V and 1 from J; bases not matched to a gene: 5. Germline V lookup: CDR1 SGDLS, CDR2 YYNGEE. The CDR3 sequence: CASSVRLAGAGTDTQYF. The CDR3 nucleotides read TGTGCCAGCAGCGTCAGACTAGCGGGAGCGGGCACAGATACGCAGTATTTT.

The V call is TRBV7-9, the J call TRBJ1-2; tentative D call: TRBD1 (6 bases). The germline gives CDR1 SEHNR, CDR2 FQNEAQ (reference sequence). Deletions cut 5 bases from V and 1 base from J, with 14 bases between. The CDR3 has 15 amino acids. The CDR3 spells CASSANRAHNYGYTF. CDR3 nucleotides: TGTGCCAGCAGCGCTAACAGGGCTCATAACTATGGCTACACCTTC.

The chain uses TRBV7-6 and TRBJ2-7, with TRBD1 identical over 11 bases. From germline, CDR1 is SGHVS and CDR2 FNYEAQ. With V trimmed by 4 bases and J by 6 bases, 5 bases remained unmatched. The CDR3 loop spans 14 amino acids. The DNA for the CDR3 is TGTGCCAGCAGCTATAGGACAGGGGGCTCCGAGCAGTACTTC. Its translation is CASSYRTGGSEQYF.

The gene calls are TRBV28 and TRBJ1-1; the D is unclear. The CDR3 loop spans 12 amino acids. V dropped 6 bases and J dropped 7 bases, with 12 bases sitting between them. Per germline, CDR1 MDHEN and CDR2 SYDVKM. CDR3 region: CASSIMGLEAFF. The CDR3 nucleotides are TGTGCCAGCAGCATTATGGGCCTTGAAGCTTTCTTT. The full variable domain, in which reference TRBV28 and TRBJ1-1 provide the parts outside the CDR3, is DVKVTQSSRYLVKRTGEKVFLECVQDMDHENMFWYRQDPGLGLRLIYFSYDVKMKEKGDIPEGYSVSREKKERFSLILESASTNQTSMYLCASSIMGLEAFFGQGTRLTVV.

This rearrangement joins TRBV15 to TRBJ2-2, with D maybe TRBD2 (6 bases). This CDR3 has 16 residues. The V and J ends lost 6 bases and 6 bases respectively, with 20 bases between them. The germline V gene has CDR1 LNHNV and CDR2 YYDKDF (reference sequence). As DNA, the CDR3 is TGTGCCACCAGTCCATTGGGCGGGATAGTCGCCGGGGAGCTGTTTTTT. Residues: CATSPLGGIVAGELFF.

This clone has only one observation. Written as DNA, the CDR3 is TGTGCCAGCAGCTTAGAGCCAGGGGGCCACTATGGCTACACCTTC. The encoded protein is CASSLEPGGHYGYTF. The chain is built from TRBV7-2 and TRBJ1-2; 8 bases align to TRBD1. The CDR3 is made up of 15 amino acids. Germline trimming cut 1 base from V and 3 bases from J; bases unmatched to any gene: 4. Looked up from germline, CDR1 is SGHTA and CDR2 is FQGNSA.